Each of the 5 T cell receptor beta chains below was sequenced from the same sample in a study of cytomegalovirus exposure and HLA in healthy donors (dated by TCRdb to the late 2010s). Library method: the immunoSEQ multiplex PCR assay. For the multiplex PCR, a mixture combining 60 forward primers for TCR Vbeta segments and 13 reverse primers for TCR Jbeta segments was used. Sourced from immuneACCESS, this table was stored by TCRdb with only in-frame sequences that have V and J called. A share of the clones is absent; for the studies checked, an unresolved V gene accounts for under half, and the remainder has no known explanation. The sample includes under 200,000 clones, with approximately 78% observed a single time. In total, the top ten clones hold approximately 2% of the sample. Sequenced input: PBMCs. Receptor source: a woman under 30 in good health and CMV-seronegative.

The chain uses TRBV28 and TRBJ1-2, with a possible D match to TRBD1 (5 bases). Germline CDR1 reads MDHEN; CDR2 reads SYDVKM. Trimming left V 2 bases short and J 7 bases short, with 14 bases between. CDR3 length: 14 amino acids. CDR3 residues: CASSLEYRGTGYTF. The CDR3 bases are TGTGCCAGCAGTTTAGAATACCGGGGGACTGGCTACACCTTC.

This chain uses TRBV29-1 with TRBJ2-3; 11 bases match TRBD2. J gave up 8 bases and V 4 bases, and 11 bases lay outside the gene matches. The CDR3 contains 15 residues. The germline V gene encodes CDR1 SQVTM and CDR2 ANQGSEA. The DNA of the CDR3 is TGCAGCGTTGGTCAGGGACTAGCGGTTTCGGGTACGCAGTATTTT. This codes for CSVGQGLAVSGTQYF.

The chain links TRBV29-1 to TRBJ2-1, with a weak D call TRBD1 (5 bases). Germline-derived CDR1 and CDR2 are SQVTM and ANQGSEA. This CDR3 comprises 13 residues. Deletions cut 6 bases from V and 4 bases from J, with 13 bases between. The CDR3, as DNA: TGCAGCGTGGGCTATTCAGGGTACAATGAGCAGTTCTTC. It encodes CSVGYSGYNEQFF.

The chain uses TRBV5-1 and TRBJ1-1; TRBD1 matches 9 bases. Germline V gene lookup returns CDR1 SGHRS and CDR2 YFSETQ. With V trimmed by 5 bases and J by 0 bases, 8 bases remained unmatched. The CDR3 is made up of 16 amino acids. CDR3 residues: CASSEQGAWMNTEAFF. The CDR3 DNA reads TGCGCCAGCAGTGAACAGGGGGCCTGGATGAACACTGAAGCTTTCTTT.

This chain connects TRBV2 to TRBJ2-1, with TRBD1 identical over 7 bases. The CDR3 covers 16 residues. Germline V gene sequence: CDR1 SNHLY, CDR2 FYNNEI. The V segment lost 3 bases and the J segment 5 bases; nucleotides outside the gene matches: 10. The CDR3 coding sequence is TGTGCCAGCAGTGATGCACGACAGGGATTCCACAATGAGCAGTTCTTC. This translates into CASSDARQGFHNEQFF. The whole variable domain, filled in from reference TRBV2 and TRBJ2-1, reads EPEVTQTPSHQVTQMGQEVILRCVPISNHLYFYWYRQILGQKVEFLVSFYNNEISEKSEIFDDQFSVERPDGSNFTLKIRSTKLEDSAMYFCASSDARQGFHNEQFFGPGTRLTVL.